One sample yielded the 30 T cell receptor beta chains listed below, sequenced in a study of control samples from healthy donors and cancer patients. TCRdb's table, derived via immunoSEQ multiplex PCR, lists solely in-frame clones and lacks some. The sample holds about 180,000 clones, around nine tenths seen once. The material sequenced was blood. These receptors were taken from a man aged 30-40 years in good health.

V is TRBV9 and J is TRBJ2-3; 7 bases align to TRBD1. Germline-derived CDR1 and CDR2 are SGDLS and YYNGEE. There are 16 residues in the CDR3. The V gene end was trimmed by 0 bases and the J gene end by 4 bases; junction bases not matched to a gene: 8. Written as DNA, the CDR3 is TGTGCCAGCAGCGTAGATGGTCCCACAGGGGCAGATACGCAGTATTTT. Translated, it gives CASSVDGPTGADTQYF.

The chain is built from TRBV30 and TRBJ1-2, with TRBD1 identical over 10 bases. The V gene end was trimmed by 6 bases and the J gene end by 7 bases; junction bases not matched to a gene: 11. Germline CDR1 GTSNPN, CDR2 SVGIG (reference sequence). The CDR3 covers 14 residues. CDR3 in amino acids: CACTRQGAVGGYTF. The CDR3 coding sequence is TGTGCCTGTACAAGACAGGGGGCAGTAGGTGGCTACACCTTC.

The genes are TRBV6-5 and TRBJ1-4; 7 bases align to TRBD1. The CDR3 extends over 15 amino acids. From germline, CDR1 is MNHEY and CDR2 SVGAGI. After removal of 6 bases from V and 4 bases from J, the junction contained 8 bases not matched to a gene. For the CDR3, the DNA is TGTGCCAGCAGGCAGGGGGGGGAGATTAATGAAAAACTGTTTTTT. This translates into CASRQGGEINEKLFF.

The J gene is TRBJ1-3, the V gene TRBV5-4; D gene unclear. Trimming took off 4 bases at V and 0 bases at J, with 14 bases between the two ends. This CDR3 comprises 16 residues. Looked up from germline, CDR1 is SGHNT and CDR2 is YYREEE (reference sequence). The CDR3 region is CASSPTQISSGNTIYF. The CDR3 DNA is TGTGCCAGCAGCCCGACGCAGATCTCCTCTGGAAACACCATATATTTT.

The chain couples TRBV11-2 to TRBJ1-2, with 9 bases matching TRBD1. J gave up 5 bases and V 7 bases, and 11 bases lay outside the gene matches. Per germline, CDR1 SGHAT and CDR2 FQNNGV. The CDR3 is 15 amino acids. The CDR3 sequence: CASTEFGTGRYGYTF. The CDR3 nucleotides read TGTGCCAGCACAGAATTTGGGACAGGGAGATATGGCTACACCTTC.

The rearrangement links TRBV6-2 or TRBV6-3 to TRBJ2-7; either TRBD1 or TRBD2 may supply D (6 bases each). Germline loops: CDR1 MNHEY, CDR2 SVGEGT. The CDR3 totals 16 residues. V lost 0 bases to trimming and J lost 4 bases, with 16 bases between them. The CDR3 is CASSYSTEGGPYEQYF. The CDR3 coding sequence is TGTGCCAGCAGTTACTCGACAGAGGGGGGCCCATACGAGCAGTACTTC.

This chain joins TRBV18 and TRBJ2-7; D unresolved. This CDR3 has 15 residues. The germline V and J ends were trimmed by 6 bases and 0 bases, with 15 bases remaining between them. Germline V gene data show CDR1 as KGHSH and CDR2 as LQKENI. CDR3 sequence: CASSLGPAPSYEQYF. The CDR3 nucleotides are TGTGCCAGCTCCCTCGGACCCGCACCCTCCTACGAGCAGTACTTC.

The rearrangement uses TRBV24-1 and TRBJ2-4; the D gene is possibly TRBD1 (5 bases). CDR3 length equals 15 residues. Trimming took off 0 bases at V and 2 bases at J, with 7 bases between the two ends. In germline, CDR1 is KGHDR, CDR2 SFDVKD. This chain's CDR3 is CATSDLWTPKNIQYF. The CDR3 region has the DNA TGTGCCACCAGTGATTTGTGGACACCCAAAAACATTCAGTACTTC.

J is TRBJ2-7 and V is TRBV2, with 9 positions matching TRBD2. CDR1 SNHLY and CDR2 FYNNEI come from the germline V gene. V lost 8 bases and J lost 12; bases outside the gene matches: 11. The CDR3 runs to 12 residues. This CDR3 is CASSGPAGGRYF. The CDR3 nucleotides read TGTGCCAGCTCGGGACCGGCGGGGGGGAGGTACTTC.

The chain couples TRBV9 to TRBJ2-7, with 7 bases fitting TRBD2. V was clipped by 4 bases and J by 2 bases; unmatched bases: 12. Germline lookup yields CDR1 SGDLS and CDR2 YYNGEE. The CDR3 is 16 amino acids. The chain's CDR3 is CASSPAPSGNTYEQYF. The CDR3 DNA follows: TGTGCCAGCAGCCCAGCCCCAAGCGGGAATACCTACGAGCAGTACTTC. Full variable domain (remainder filled in from reference TRBV9 and TRBJ2-7): DSGVTQTPKHLITATGQRVTLRCSPRSGDLSVYWYQQSLDQGLQFLIQYYNGEERAKGNILERFSAQQFPDLHSELNLSSLELGDSALYFCASSPAPSGNTYEQYFGPGTRLTVT.

CDR3 coding DNA: TGTGCCAGCGCAATCCCAACCGGGACAGGCGGTTCACCCCTCCACTTT. It is translated as CASAIPTGTGGSPLHF. V gene TRBV7-2 combines with J gene TRBJ1-6; 8 nucleotides agree with TRBD1. V gave up 8 bases and J gave up 9 bases; unmatched junction bases: 15. Germline loops: CDR1 SGHTA, CDR2 FQGNSA. The CDR3 runs to 16 residues.

This clone was recorded only once. The chain couples TRBV6-5 to TRBJ1-2, with 7 bases that match TRBD1. The CDR3 runs 12 residues. Germline V gives CDR1 MNHEY, CDR2 SVGAGI. V lost 3 bases to trimming and J lost 9 bases; unmatched junction nucleotides: 4. CDR3 protein: CASSYEQGRYTF. The CDR3 nucleotides read TGTGCCAGCAGTTATGAACAGGGGCGCTACACCTTC.

J is TRBJ1-5 and V is TRBV6-5, with D uncertain. Trimming shortened V by 7 bases and J by 11 bases, and 24 bases separated the two germline ends. CDR1 is MNHEY and CDR2 is SVGAGI in the germline V gene. CDR3 length: 15 amino acids. CDR3 residues: CASTPRRQATSAQHF. DNA of the CDR3: TGTGCCAGCACTCCTAGGAGGCAGGCGACTTCGGCCCAGCATTTT.

The genes are TRBV11-3 and TRBJ2-5; a possible D gene is TRBD2 (6 bases). The V end lost 0 bases, the J end lost 4 bases, and 12 bases lay between the germline ends. CDR3 length equals 15 residues. Germline V gives CDR1 SGHNT, CDR2 YENEEA. CDR3 protein: CASSLDGGRAETQYF. DNA for the CDR3: TGTGCCAGCAGCTTAGACGGGGGTCGCGCAGAGACCCAGTACTTC.

The chain links TRBV18 to TRBJ2-7; 7 bases fit TRBD1. Germline V gene sequence: CDR1 KGHSH, CDR2 LQKENI. The CDR3 spans 14 residues. With 6 bases clipped from V and 3 bases from J, the junction kept 8 bases outside the gene matches. The CDR3 sequence: CASSHWTGDYEQYF. The CDR3 region has the DNA TGTGCCAGCTCCCACTGGACAGGCGACTACGAGCAGTACTTC.

The gene calls are TRBV28 and TRBJ2-4; D is perhaps TRBD2 (6 bases). Per germline, CDR1 MDHEN and CDR2 SYDVKM. CDR3 length: 12 amino acids. Trimming left V 5 bases short and J 10 bases short, with 12 bases between. The CDR3 is CASSPLGGIQYF. The DNA of the CDR3 is TGTGCCAGCAGTCCCCTAGGAGGGATTCAGTACTTC. Full variable domain (outside the CDR3, taken from reference TRBV28 and TRBJ2-4): DVKVTQSSRYLVKRTGEKVFLECVQDMDHENMFWYRQDPGLGLRLIYFSYDVKMKEKGDIPEGYSVSREKKERFSLILESASTNQTSMYLCASSPLGGIQYFGAGTRLSVL.

The gene calls are TRBV27 and TRBJ2-5; a possible D gene is TRBD1 (6 bases). This CDR3 comprises 15 residues. V dropped 3 bases and J dropped 5 bases, with 16 bases sitting between them. Per germline, CDR1 MNHEY and CDR2 SMNVEV (reference sequence). CDR3 sequence reads: CASSFRGQGLETQYF. The CDR3, as DNA: TGTGCCAGCAGTTTTCGTGGGCAGGGGTTGGAGACCCAGTACTTC.

In its sample, this clone was seen a few times. The chain couples TRBV29-1 to TRBJ2-1; 7 bases are a match to TRBD2. The ends lost 7 bases at V and 6 bases at J; junction bases unmatched: 9. From germline, CDR1 is SQVTM and CDR2 ANQGSEA. The CDR3 is 13 residues long. The CDR3 loop is CSGSRGSLNEQFF. The CDR3 bases are TGCAGCGGCTCTCGCGGGAGTCTCAATGAGCAGTTCTTC.

This sequence joins TRBV5-1 and TRBJ2-1; D is undetermined. Germline CDR1 SGHRS, CDR2 YFSETQ. The CDR3 totals 12 residues. Trimming pared 4 bases from V and 3 bases from J, leaving 5 bases between. CDR3 coding DNA: TGCGCCAGCAGCGGGATCTACAATGAGCAGTTCTTC. Protein sequence: CASSGIYNEQFF.

As concerns this clone: Distinct nucleotide sequences in the sample also encode this CDR3. The chain combines TRBV2 with TRBJ1-1; D is undetermined. CDR1 is SNHLY and CDR2 is FYNNEI in the germline V gene. The CDR3 runs to 13 residues. V was clipped by 2 bases and J by 4 bases, with 8 bases between them. The CDR3: CASSERVGTEAFF. DNA of the CDR3: TGTGCCAGCAGTGAAAGGGTTGGCACTGAAGCTTTCTTT.

V usage is TRBV6-1 and J usage is TRBJ1-5; D perhaps matches TRBD1 (5 bases). CDR1 is MNHNS and CDR2 is SASEGT in the germline V gene. Trimming shortened V by 2 bases and J by 11 bases, and 16 bases separated the two germline ends. The CDR3 extends over 14 amino acids. For the CDR3, the DNA is TGTGCCAGCAGTGAATTGGGGGTCGTTCGGACCCAGCATTTT. This gives the protein CASSELGVVRTQHF.

The chain joins TRBV28 to TRBJ2-1; TRBD2 agrees at 14 bases. Germline V lookup: CDR1 MDHEN, CDR2 SYDVKM. The CDR3 length is 20 residues. The ends lost 6 bases at V and 7 bases at J; junction bases unmatched: 20. The CDR3 nucleotides read TGTGCCAGCAGACTGGACGTGACTAGCGGGAGGGCCAGTAGGGGGAATGAGCAGTTCTTC. Amino acids: CASRLDVTSGRASRGNEQFF.

V is TRBV27 and J is TRBJ2-1; 8 bases align to TRBD2. From germline, CDR1 is MNHEY and CDR2 SMNVEV (reference sequence). The V gene end was trimmed by 0 bases and the J gene end by 4 bases; junction bases not matched to a gene: 8. This CDR3 is 17 amino acids long. The CDR3 region has the DNA TGTGCCAGCAGTTTATCGAACATAGCGGGGTTTTACAATGAGCAGTTCTTC. This codes for CASSLSNIAGFYNEQFF.

In its sample, this clone was seen once. V and J are TRBV5-4 and TRBJ2-2, with D tentatively TRBD2 (6 bases). The V gene lost 4 bases and the J gene lost 8 bases, with 18 bases spanning the gap. Germline CDR1 reads SGHNT; CDR2 reads YYREEE (reference sequence). CDR3 length: 15 amino acids. CDR3 protein: CASSPRDSGVGELFF. In DNA form, the CDR3 reads TGTGCCAGCAGCCCGCGGGACTCGGGAGTGGGGGAGCTGTTTTTT.

The CDR3 region is CASSPWTGEREQYF. CDR3 DNA sequence: TGTGCCAGCAGCCCATGGACAGGGGAGAGGGAGCAGTACTTC. The V gene is TRBV14, the J gene TRBJ2-7; TRBD1 agrees at 9 bases. Germline V gene sequence: CDR1 SGHDN, CDR2 FVKESK. Trimming took 4 bases from V and 7 from J; bases not matched to a gene: 8. This CDR3 is built from 14 residues. Combining the CDR3 with reference TRBV14 and TRBJ2-7 gives the whole variable domain EAGVTQFPSHSVIEKGQTVTLRCDPISGHDNLYWYRRVMGKEIKFLLHFVKESKQDESGMPNNRFLAERTGGTYSTLKVQPAELEDSGVYFCASSPWTGEREQYFGPGTRLTVT.

Worth noting for this clone: A read error may account for a junction end that differs from germline. This chain uses TRBV5-1 with TRBJ1-4, with 7 bases aligning to TRBD1. The length of the CDR3 is 17 residues. From germline, CDR1 is SGHRS and CDR2 YFSETQ. CDR3: CASTLGQQGSTNEKLFF. The CDR3, as DNA: TGCGCCAGCACCTTGGGACAACAGGGGTCAACTAATGAAAAACTGTTTTTT.

The V gene is TRBV9, the J gene TRBJ1-5; perhaps TRBD1 as D (5 bases). Germline CDR1 SGDLS, CDR2 YYNGEE. This CDR3 comprises 16 residues. The germline V and J ends were trimmed by 4 bases and 6 bases, with 20 bases remaining between them. The CDR3 region is CASSPNPGPTTQPQHF. In nucleotides, the CDR3 is TGTGCCAGCAGCCCAAACCCGGGACCTACCACTCAGCCCCAGCATTTT.

The V gene is TRBV7-3, the J gene TRBJ2-5; 9 bases agree with TRBD1. The J segment lost 5 bases and the V segment lost 4 bases, leaving 8 bases of the junction unmatched. CDR3 length: 15 residues. CDR1 is SGHTA, CDR2 FQGTGA, per germline. The CDR3 reads CASSSGQGKGETQYF. CDR3 in DNA: TGTGCCAGCAGCTCTGGACAGGGGAAAGGGGAGACCCAGTACTTC. Complete variable domain (other parts from reference TRBV7-3 and TRBJ2-5): GAGVSQTPSNKVTEKGKYVELRCDPISGHTALYWYRQSLGQGPEFLIYFQGTGAADDSGLPNDRFFAVRPEGSVSTLKIQRTERGDSAVYLCASSSGQGKGETQYFGPGTRLLVL.

On this clone itself: Different DNA sequences within this sample yield the same CDR3. V and J are TRBV11-2 and TRBJ2-1; D not resolved. Germline V gene lookup returns CDR1 SGHAT and CDR2 FQNNGV. Trimming took off 1 base at V and 7 bases at J, with 5 bases between the two ends. This CDR3 contains 12 residues. CDR3 sequence reads: CASSLGLNEQFF. DNA for the CDR3: TGTGCCAGCAGCTTAGGGTTGAATGAGCAGTTCTTC.

This clone was recorded at least ten times. The CDR3 DNA reads as TGTGCCAGCAGTGAATTTGGGGGACGGAATAATTCACCCCTCCACTTT. Translation: CASSEFGGRNNSPLHF. The gene calls are TRBV6-1 and TRBJ1-6; TRBD1 might be the D (5 bases). From germline, CDR1 is MNHNS and CDR2 SASEGT. V lost 2 bases to trimming and J lost 5 bases, with 13 bases between them. CDR3 length: 16 residues.